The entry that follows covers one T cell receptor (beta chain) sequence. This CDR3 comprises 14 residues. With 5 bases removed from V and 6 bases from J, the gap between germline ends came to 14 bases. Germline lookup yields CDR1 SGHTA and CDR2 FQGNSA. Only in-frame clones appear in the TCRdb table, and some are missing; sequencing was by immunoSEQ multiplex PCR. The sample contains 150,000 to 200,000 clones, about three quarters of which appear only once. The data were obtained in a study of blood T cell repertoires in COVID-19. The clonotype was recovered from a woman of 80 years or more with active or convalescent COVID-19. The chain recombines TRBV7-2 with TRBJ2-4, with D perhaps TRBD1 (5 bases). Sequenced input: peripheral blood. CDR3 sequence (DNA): TGTGCCAGCAGCATTGCAGGGTTACGAAACATTCAGTACTTC. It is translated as CASSIAGLRNIQYF.